This T cell receptor (beta chain) was observed in a study of T cell responses to AZD1222 COVID-19 vaccine (dated by TCRdb to the early 2020s). Regarding the research as a whole: AZD1222 recipients with second doses at about 4 weeks or about 12 weeks were pooled, because spike-specific TCR depth and breadth did not differ between schedules. A total of under 250 trial participants underwent TCR sequencing, of whom 207 had received two doses of AZD1222 and around 25 had received two doses of the MenACWY control vaccine. Trial participants were enrolled into age subgroups of 18-55, 56-69 and 70-plus years, which contained 148, 28 and 57 TCR-sequenced participants, respectively. Overall study results and their limits: In the small 56-69-year group, the increase in depth fell short of significance, most likely because of low power. Participants were mostly white British and included more females than males, and it was suggested by the authors that clonal diversity may have been underestimated. Reportedly, almost half of the unique spike-specific TCRs recognized epitopes lying outside the regions that are mutated in the B.1.351 and B.1.1.7 variants. Because no day 14 peak-response samples were available, repertoires were characterized only after the peak T cell response. Conclusions about previously exposed vaccinees are limited because only 5 or 6 AZD1222 recipients were SARS-CoV-2 seropositive at baseline. A significant rise in spike-specific TCR breadth and depth was observed after two AZD1222 doses relative to day 0 and relative to MenACWY recipients. CD4 TCRs associated with the vaccine covered the entire spike protein, and the dominant responses were in regions 160-218 and 743-854.

CDR1 is given as SNHLY and CDR2 as FYNNEI, both from the germline V gene. A distance of 15 bases separates the germline ends of V and J, which lose 6 bases and 0 bases respectively. From cysteine to phenylalanine, the CDR3 is 16 amino acids long. Kept here is only the CDR3 DNA, which spans 48 bases and is read in frame from base 1. The time point label here, explained by the study, means: baseline before first vaccination. Samples from vaccinated people were obtained from the UK trials COV001 and COV002, which included a single-blind randomized controlled phase 2/3 trial of AZD1222 (ChAdOx1 nCoV-19) in healthy adults. Trial participant PBMC samples were collected at day 0 and day 28 after the second dose for TCRbeta chain sequencing. Concerning this clone itself: There is no known antigen for this receptor. No base-level quality is on record; no much larger clone is a single base apart.

The CDR3 regions of human TCRbeta chains were analyzed by immunosequencing. From the authors' description of their analysis: TCRs in the repertoires were compared against a reference library of SARS-CoV-2-specific TCRs that had been generated with the MIRA antigen-specificity platform. Breadth meant the fraction of unique TCRs that were SARS-CoV-2-associated, whereas depth meant the fraction of total T cells that were SARS-CoV-2-associated. Using the MIRA data, every spike-specific TCR was mapped to the spike region that the TCR reacted to and assigned to either a CD4 or a CD8 class. Log10-transformed breadth and depth values were compared by one-way ANOVA with Sidak's multiple comparisons tests. TCRdb carries this immuneACCESS record with in-frame sequences only. Its versions omit some clonotypes, under half of them owing to an unresolved V gene in the studies checked, with the rest unexplained. The DNA was the basis for D and trimming; V, J and clone size are from that table. The sample includes tens of thousands of clones, with about 83% observed a single time. The top ten clonotypes cover over 40% of the sample.

The TCR sequence derives from an adult in good health. The sample consisted of peripheral blood, taken on day 0 of AZD1222 vaccination. The receptor chain draws on TRBV2 and TRBJ2-4; the D segment cannot be called with confidence. For the CDR3, the sequence is CASSDGRQLAKNIQYF. The nucleotide sequence is given as TGTGCCAGCAGCGATGGACGGCAGCTAGCCAAAAACATTCAGTACTTC.